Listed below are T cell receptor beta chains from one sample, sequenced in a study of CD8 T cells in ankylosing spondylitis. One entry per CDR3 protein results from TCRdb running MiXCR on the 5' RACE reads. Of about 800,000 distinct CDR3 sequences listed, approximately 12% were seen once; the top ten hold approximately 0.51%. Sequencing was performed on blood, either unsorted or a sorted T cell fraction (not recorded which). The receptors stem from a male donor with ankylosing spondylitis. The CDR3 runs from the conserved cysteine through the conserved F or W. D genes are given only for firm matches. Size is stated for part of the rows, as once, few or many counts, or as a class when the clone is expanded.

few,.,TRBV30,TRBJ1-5,CAWSVITHQPQHF,TGTGCCTGGAGTGTGATAACGCATCAGCCCCAGCATTTT
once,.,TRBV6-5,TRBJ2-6,CASSYSRGAPGANVLTF,TGTGCCAGCAGTTACTCGAGGGGGGCGCCGGGGGCCAACGTCCTGACTTTC
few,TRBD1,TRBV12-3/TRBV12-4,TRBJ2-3,CASRPEQGIDTQYF,TGTGCCAGCCGCCCTGAACAGGGGATAGATACGCAGTATTTT
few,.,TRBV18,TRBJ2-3,CASSPAEDTQYF,TGTGCCAGCTCACCCGCCGAGGATACGCAGTATTTT
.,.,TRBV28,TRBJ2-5,CASSPTGLGKTQYF,TGTGCCAGCAGTCCTACAGGGTTGGGGAAGACCCAGTACTTC
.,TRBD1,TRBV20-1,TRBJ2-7,CSARDRRGFYEQYF,TGCAGTGCTAGGGACAGGCGTGGCTTCTACGAGCAGTACTTC
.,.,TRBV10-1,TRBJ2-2,CASSESLNTGELFF,TGCGCCAGCAGTGAGTCCCTAAACACCGGGGAGCTGTTTTTT
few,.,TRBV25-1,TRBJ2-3,CASSDLAGAGDTQYF,TGTGCCAGCAGTGATCTGGCAGGGGCGGGAGATACGCAGTATTTT
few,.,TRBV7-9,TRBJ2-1,CASSQQGEQFF,TGTGCCAGCAGTCAGCAAGGTGAGCAGTTCTTC
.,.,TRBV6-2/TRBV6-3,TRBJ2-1,CASRAAETYNEQFF,TGTGCCAGTCGGGCGGCCGAAACGTACAATGAGCAGTTCTTC
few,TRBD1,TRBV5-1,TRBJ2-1,CASSRTGWDSGNEQFF,TGCGCCAGCAGCAGGACAGGGTGGGACTCGGGCAATGAGCAGTTCTTC
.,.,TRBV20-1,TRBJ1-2,CSARTDTNYGYTF,TGCAGTGCTAGAACAGATACTAACTATGGCTACACCTTC
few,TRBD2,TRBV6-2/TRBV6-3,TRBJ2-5,CASSYGTSGGAETQYF,TGTGCCAGCAGTTATGGAACTAGCGGGGGCGCGGAGACCCAGTACTTC
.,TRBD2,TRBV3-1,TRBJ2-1,CASSPARSSGGLQFF,TGTGCCAGCAGCCCAGCAAGATCTAGCGGGGGGTTACAGTTCTTC
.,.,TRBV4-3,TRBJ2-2,CASRVGHRRDTGELFF,TGCGCCAGCAGGGTTGGGCATCGCAGGGACACCGGGGAGCTGTTTTTT
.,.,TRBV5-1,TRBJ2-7,CASSTGITYEQYF,TGCGCCAGTTCGACAGGAATAACCTACGAGCAGTACTTC
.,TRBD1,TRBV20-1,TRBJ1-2,CSAPRLDRGYGYTF,TGCAGTGCCCCGCGCTTAGACAGGGGATATGGCTACACCTTC
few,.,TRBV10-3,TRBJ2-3,CAISGLVTDTQYF,TGTGCCATCAGTGGACTAGTGACAGATACGCAGTATTTT
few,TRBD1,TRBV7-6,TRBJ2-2,CASSWGQGRPGELFF,TGTGCCAGCAGCTGGGGACAGGGTAGACCCGGGGAGCTGTTTTTT
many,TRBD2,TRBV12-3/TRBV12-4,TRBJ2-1,CASSLGVAGAWYNEQFF,TGTGCCAGCAGTTTGGGGGTAGCGGGAGCTTGGTACAATGAGCAGTTCTTC
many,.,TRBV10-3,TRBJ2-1,CAISLANSYNEQFF,TGTGCCATCAGCCTGGCCAACTCCTACAATGAGCAGTTCTTC
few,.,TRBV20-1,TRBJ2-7,CSARDLRRRTYEQYF,TGCAGTGCTAGAGATCTAAGACGAAGAACCTACGAGCAGTACTTC
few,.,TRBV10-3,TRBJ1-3,CAISESFGPASGNTIYF,TGTGCCATCAGTGAGTCGTTCGGGCCAGCTTCTGGAAACACCATATATTTT
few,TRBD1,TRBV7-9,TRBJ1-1,CASNPTGLGTEAFF,TGTGCCAGCAACCCGACAGGGTTGGGCACTGAAGCTTTCTTT
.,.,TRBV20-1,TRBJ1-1,CSAKTGSLNTEAFF,TGCAGTGCCAAAACGGGCAGTCTGAACACTGAAGCTTTCTTT
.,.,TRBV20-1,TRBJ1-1,CSAPRFSGTEAFF,TGCAGTGCCCCCAGGTTCTCTGGCACTGAAGCTTTCTTT
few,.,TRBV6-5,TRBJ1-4,CASSYRGGTNEKLFF,TGTGCCAGCAGTTACCGGGGGGGCACTAATGAAAAACTGTTTTTT
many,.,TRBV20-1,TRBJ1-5,CSARNRVGNQPQHF,TGCAGTGCTAGAAACAGGGTCGGCAATCAGCCCCAGCATTTT
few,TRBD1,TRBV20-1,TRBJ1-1,CSARLTGGLDVNTEAFF,TGCAGTGCTCGCTTGACAGGGGGTCTGGACGTGAACACTGAAGCTTTCTTT
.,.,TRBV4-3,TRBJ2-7,CASSQVWQGGYEQYF,TGCGCCAGCAGCCAAGTTTGGCAGGGAGGCTACGAGCAGTACTTC
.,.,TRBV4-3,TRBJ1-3,CASSQAGGTRNTIYF,TGCGCCAGCAGCCAAGCGGGAGGGACGAGAAACACCATATATTTT
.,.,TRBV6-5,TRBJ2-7,CASSYSRPSYEQYF,TGTGCCAGCAGTTACTCGAGGCCAAGCTACGAGCAGTACTTC
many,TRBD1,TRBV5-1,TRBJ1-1,CASSARQGNTEAFF,TGCGCCAGCAGCGCGCGACAGGGTAACACTGAAGCTTTCTTT
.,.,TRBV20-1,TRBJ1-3,CSAPSLSNTIYF,TGCAGTGCCCCCTCTTTGAGTAACACCATATATTTT
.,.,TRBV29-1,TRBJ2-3,CSIAGGTDTQYF,TGCAGCATAGCTGGGGGCACAGATACGCAGTATTTT
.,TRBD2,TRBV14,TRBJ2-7,CASSPGLAGDGEQYF,TGTGCCAGCAGCCCGGGACTAGCGGGAGACGGCGAGCAGTACTTC
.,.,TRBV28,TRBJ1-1,CASAEGNTEAFF,TGTGCCAGCGCAGAGGGGAACACTGAAGCTTTCTTT
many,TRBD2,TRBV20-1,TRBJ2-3,CSATSGSLTDTQYF,TGCAGTGCTACTAGCGGGAGCCTCACAGATACGCAGTATTTT
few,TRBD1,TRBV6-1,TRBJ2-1,CASSPLQGQAVNEQFF,TGTGCCAGCAGTCCCCTTCAGGGACAGGCAGTGAATGAGCAGTTCTTC
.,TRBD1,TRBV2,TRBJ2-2,CASSRDRGRTGELFF,TGTGCCAGCAGCCGAGACAGGGGGCGAACCGGGGAGCTGTTTTTT
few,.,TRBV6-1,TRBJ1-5,CASRRTDSNQPQHF,TGTGCCAGCAGGAGGACAGATAGCAATCAGCCCCAGCATTTT
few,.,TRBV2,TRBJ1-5,CASTAQGYQPQHF,TGTGCCAGCACTGCACAGGGATACCAGCCCCAGCATTTT
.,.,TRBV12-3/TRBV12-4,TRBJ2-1,CASSDKRSPYNEQFF,TGTGCCAGCAGCGACAAGCGTTCTCCCTACAATGAGCAGTTCTTC